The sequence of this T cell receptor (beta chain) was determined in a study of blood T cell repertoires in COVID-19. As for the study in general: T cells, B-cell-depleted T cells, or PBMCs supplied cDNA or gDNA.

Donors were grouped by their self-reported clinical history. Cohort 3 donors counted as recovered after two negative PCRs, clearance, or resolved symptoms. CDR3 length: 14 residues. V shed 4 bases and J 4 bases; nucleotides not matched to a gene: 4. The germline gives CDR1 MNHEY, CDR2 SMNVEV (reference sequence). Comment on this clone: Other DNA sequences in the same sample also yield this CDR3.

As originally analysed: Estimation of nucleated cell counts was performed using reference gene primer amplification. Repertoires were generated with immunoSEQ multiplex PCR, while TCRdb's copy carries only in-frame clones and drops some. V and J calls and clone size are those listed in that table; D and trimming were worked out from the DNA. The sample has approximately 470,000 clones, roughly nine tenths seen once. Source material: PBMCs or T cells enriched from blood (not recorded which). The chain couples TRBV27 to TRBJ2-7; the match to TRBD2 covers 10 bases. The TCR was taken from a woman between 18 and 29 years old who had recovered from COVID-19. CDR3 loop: CASSWASGGYEQYF. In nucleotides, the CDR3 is TGTGCCAGCAGTTGGGCTAGCGGGGGTTACGAGCAGTACTTC.